The rows below give T cell receptor beta chains drawn from one sample of a study of blood T cell repertoires in COVID-19. Generated by immunoSEQ multiplex PCR, the TCRdb table keeps only in-frame clones and is missing some. The sample includes around 390,000 clones, approximately 90% of them seen just once. Material: PBMCs or T cells enriched from blood (not recorded which). Source of these receptors: a woman aged 50 to 60 who had recovered from COVID-19. The CDR3 runs from the conserved cysteine through the conserved F or W. A D gene is named only where the DNA matches it firmly. The size of a clone is reported for some rows only, either as once, few or many, or as a class for expanded clones.

V gene: TRBV6-5; D gene: NA; clone size: NA; J gene: TRBJ1-4; CDR3 DNA: TGTGCCAGCAGGGCACAGGGAATGAATGAAAAACTGTTTTTT; CDR3 protein: CASRAQGMNEKLFF
V gene: TRBV4-3; D gene: NA; clone size: NA; J gene: TRBJ1-5; CDR3 DNA: TGCGCCAGCAGCCAAGATAGAGATAGCAATCAGCCCCAGCATTTT; CDR3 protein: CASSQDRDSNQPQHF
V gene: TRBV7-9; D gene: NA; clone size: NA; J gene: TRBJ2-6; CDR3 DNA: TGTGCCAGCAGCATCCCACAGGGCACTGGGGCCAACGTCCTGACTTTC; CDR3 protein: CASSIPQGTGANVLTF
V gene: TRBV13; D gene: NA; clone size: few; J gene: TRBJ1-2; CDR3 DNA: TGTGCCAGCGCCGAGCCCGTAGTCTATGGCTACACCTTC; CDR3 protein: CASAEPVVYGYTF
V gene: TRBV19; D gene: TRBD1; clone size: NA; J gene: TRBJ2-1; CDR3 DNA: TGTGCCGTTCGAACAGGGGGCGAGGGCCATGAGCAGTTCTTC; CDR3 protein: CAVRTGGEGHEQFF
V gene: TRBV7-2; D gene: NA; clone size: NA; J gene: TRBJ1-3; CDR3 DNA: TGTGCCAGCAGCATCGAGTTGGGGGGGGGAAACACCATATATTTT; CDR3 protein: CASSIELGGGNTIYF
V gene: TRBV28; D gene: NA; clone size: NA; J gene: TRBJ1-2; CDR3 DNA: TGTGCCAGCAGTTTAATTGGAGTTGGGGGGGGCGGGAACTATGGCTACACCTTC; CDR3 protein: CASSLIGVGGGGNYGYTF
V gene: TRBV3-1/TRBV3-2; D gene: NA; clone size: NA; J gene: TRBJ1-4; CDR3 DNA: TGTGCCAGCAAAAACAGGTTGAATGAAAAACTGTTTTTT; CDR3 protein: CASKNRLNEKLFF
V gene: TRBV28; D gene: NA; clone size: NA; J gene: TRBJ1-1; CDR3 DNA: TGTGCCAGCAGTCTTGACAGGACTGAAGCTTTCTTT; CDR3 protein: CASSLDRTEAFF
V gene: TRBV5-1; D gene: TRBD1; clone size: once; J gene: TRBJ1-6; CDR3 DNA: TGCGCCAGCAGCTCTTCAGGGGGCGCGACCTCACCCCTCCACTTT; CDR3 protein: CASSSSGGATSPLHF
V gene: TRBV9; D gene: NA; clone size: NA; J gene: TRBJ1-1; CDR3 DNA: TGTGCCAGCAGCCGGTCGGCGGGGGCCGGGATGAACACTGAAGCTTTCTTT; CDR3 protein: CASSRSAGAGMNTEAFF
V gene: TRBV9; D gene: NA; clone size: NA; J gene: TRBJ1-4; CDR3 DNA: TGTGCCAGCAGCCCCCAGGAAAAACTGTTTTTT; CDR3 protein: CASSPQEKLFF
V gene: TRBV27; D gene: NA; clone size: NA; J gene: TRBJ2-5; CDR3 DNA: TGTGCCAGCAGTCCCTGGGACAACCAAGAGACCCAGTACTTC; CDR3 protein: CASSPWDNQETQYF
V gene: TRBV5-8; D gene: NA; clone size: NA; J gene: TRBJ1-1; CDR3 DNA: TGTGCCAGCAGCCCCGGGGGGCCCCTGGTGGCTGAAGCTTTCTTT; CDR3 protein: CASSPGGPLVAEAFF
V gene: TRBV6-1; D gene: NA; clone size: NA; J gene: TRBJ1-5; CDR3 DNA: TGTGCCAGCAGTGAAGCGAGCAGGGGCTACAATCAGCCCCAGCATTTT; CDR3 protein: CASSEASRGYNQPQHF
V gene: TRBV2; D gene: NA; clone size: NA; J gene: TRBJ1-1; CDR3 DNA: TGTGCCAGCAGTGGGACAGTGAACACTGAAGCTTTCTTT; CDR3 protein: CASSGTVNTEAFF
V gene: TRBV6-5; D gene: NA; clone size: once; J gene: TRBJ2-3; CDR3 DNA: TGTGCCAGCATCCAGCGAGATACGCAGTATTTT; CDR3 protein: CASIQRDTQYF
V gene: TRBV27; D gene: TRBD2; clone size: once; J gene: TRBJ2-3; CDR3 DNA: TGTGCCAGCAGTTTTGGGGCGGGACTAGGCTCTGATACGCAGTATTTT; CDR3 protein: CASSFGAGLGSDTQYF
V gene: TRBV2; D gene: NA; clone size: once; J gene: TRBJ1-5; CDR3 DNA: TGTGCCAGCAGCAGGGAACCAAATCAGCCCCAGCATTTT; CDR3 protein: CASSREPNQPQHF
V gene: TRBV7-9; D gene: NA; clone size: NA; J gene: TRBJ1-5; CDR3 DNA: TGTGCCAGCAGCTCCCCCGAAGGCGGGGTACATCAGCCCCAGCATTTT; CDR3 protein: CASSSPEGGVHQPQHF
V gene: TRBV14; D gene: TRBD2; clone size: NA; J gene: TRBJ2-1; CDR3 DNA: TGTGCCACAGCTCCGGGACTAGCGGGGAGGCAGCAGCAGTTCTTC; CDR3 protein: CATAPGLAGRQQQFF
V gene: TRBV19; D gene: NA; clone size: NA; J gene: TRBJ1-6; CDR3 DNA: TGTGCCAGTAGTATTGGGTTGGGGAGTCCGAATTCACCCCTCCACTTT; CDR3 protein: CASSIGLGSPNSPLHF
V gene: TRBV6-5; D gene: NA; clone size: once; J gene: TRBJ1-2; CDR3 DNA: TGTGCCAGCAGTTCTCAGACTTCAAGCTATGGCTACACCTTC; CDR3 protein: CASSSQTSSYGYTF
V gene: TRBV29-1; D gene: TRBD1; clone size: NA; J gene: TRBJ1-2; CDR3 DNA: TGCAGCGTTAAGCCGGGACAGCTCTATGGCTACACCTTC; CDR3 protein: CSVKPGQLYGYTF
V gene: TRBV15; D gene: TRBD1; clone size: NA; J gene: TRBJ1-1; CDR3 DNA: TGTGCCACCAGCAGGGCCGGACAGGGGAACACTGAAGCTTTCTTT; CDR3 protein: CATSRAGQGNTEAFF
V gene: TRBV5-5; D gene: NA; clone size: few; J gene: TRBJ1-4; CDR3 DNA: TGTGCCAGCAGCTTGCGGCGGCGGGGGGGCCCTAGTGTTGAAAAACTGTTTTTT; CDR3 protein: CASSLRRRGGPSVEKLFF
V gene: TRBV5-6; D gene: TRBD1; clone size: NA; J gene: TRBJ1-3; CDR3 DNA: TGTGCCAGCAGCTGGGACAGTCTCTCTGGAAACACCATATATTTT; CDR3 protein: CASSWDSLSGNTIYF
V gene: TRBV2; D gene: NA; clone size: NA; J gene: TRBJ2-2; CDR3 DNA: TGTGCCAGCAGTGAACTGGTGCGTTACGCGAACACCGGGGAGCTGTTTTTT; CDR3 protein: CASSELVRYANTGELFF
V gene: TRBV27; D gene: TRBD1; clone size: NA; J gene: TRBJ1-2; CDR3 DNA: TGTGCCAGCAGTCAAAGACAGGGCCATGGCTACACCTTC; CDR3 protein: CASSQRQGHGYTF
V gene: TRBV7-2; D gene: TRBD1; clone size: NA; J gene: TRBJ2-7; CDR3 DNA: TGTGCCTCCGAATCCGGGACAGCCTACGAGCAGTACTTC; CDR3 protein: CASESGTAYEQYF
V gene: TRBV27; D gene: NA; clone size: NA; J gene: TRBJ2-1; CDR3 DNA: TGTGCCAGCAGTTCTTCCCGGTCCGGGCAGTTCTTC; CDR3 protein: CASSSSRSGQFF